Following are 10 T cell receptor beta chains from one sample sequenced in a study of T-cell memory formation after mild COVID-19. One entry per CDR3 protein results from TCRdb running MiXCR on the 5' RACE reads. The sample holds around 340,000 distinct CDR3 sequences, approximately 15% seen once. Material for sequencing was PBMCs or a T cell subset sorted from them (not recorded which). All receptors derive from a man aged 18-30 years who had mild COVID-19 (a few samples of this study predate the infection). Cell type and time point are not known.

The chain is built from TRBV18 and TRBJ1-1; unclear D gene. The germline V gene has CDR1 KGHSH and CDR2 LQKENI. The ends were cut back, 6 bases at V and 6 bases at J, with 17 bases in the middle. The CDR3 is 14 amino acids. CDR3 in amino acids: CASSMGFGLAEAFF. The CDR3 nucleotides read TGTGCCAGCTCGATGGGGTTCGGGTTAGCTGAAGCTTTCTTT.

This rearrangement joins TRBV7-3 to TRBJ1-1; D perhaps matches TRBD1 (5 bases). Trimming stripped 0 bases from V and 0 bases from J, with 8 bases between. The CDR3 totals 15 residues. Per germline, CDR1 SGHTA and CDR2 FQGTGA. The CDR3 coding sequence is TGTGCCAGCAGCTTAACCGGGACGGTGAACACTGAAGCTTTCTTT. Translated, it gives CASSLTGTVNTEAFF.

This clonotype was seen at least ten times. The chain uses TRBV11-2 and TRBJ2-2, with a weak D call TRBD2 (6 bases). Germline CDR1 is SGHAT and CDR2 is FQNNGV. Between the trimmed V and J ends, which lost 2 bases and 3 bases, there was a span of 10 bases. CDR3 length: 15 residues. The CDR3 protein is CASSLIGTDTGELFF. Here the CDR3 DNA reads TGTGCCAGCAGCTTAATAGGGACTGACACCGGGGAGCTGTTTTTT. Full variable domain (outside the CDR3, taken from reference TRBV11-2 and TRBJ2-2): EAGVAQSPRYKIIEKRQSVAFWCNPISGHATLYWYQQILGQGPKLLIQFQNNGVVDDSQLPKDRFSAERLKGVDSTLKIQPAKLEDSAVYLCASSLIGTDTGELFFGEGSRLTVL.

This clonotype was seen only a few times. The J gene is TRBJ2-1, the V gene TRBV7-3; tentatively, D is TRBD2 (7 bases). CDR3 size: 15 residues. Trimming took off 8 bases at V and 7 bases at J, with 21 bases between the two ends. CDR1 SGHTA and CDR2 FQGTGA come from the germline V gene. The CDR3 DNA is TGTGCCAGCTCGAGTTGGGGGGGCCTGGGTAATGAGCAGTTCTTC. This encodes CASSSWGGLGNEQFF.

This clonotype was detected only a few times. The rearrangement links TRBV12-3 or TRBV12-4 to TRBJ2-1; the match to TRBD2 covers 7 bases. CDR3 length: 17 amino acids. After removal of 3 bases from V and 0 bases from J, the junction contained 8 bases not matched to a gene. CDR3 amino acids: CASSFTRAGVSYNEQFF. The CDR3 nucleotides read TGTGCCAGCAGTTTTACCCGCGCGGGGGTCTCCTACAATGAGCAGTTCTTC.

The chain recombines TRBV4-1 with TRBJ1-5; no reliable D call. The CDR3 length is 15 residues. Germline CDR1 reads MGHRA; CDR2 reads YSYEKL. Between the trimmed V and J ends, which lost 4 bases and 4 bases, there was a span of 14 bases. CDR3 region: CASSPEAYPNQPQHF. The CDR3 region has the DNA TGCGCCAGCAGCCCGGAGGCCTACCCAAATCAGCCCCAGCATTTT.

The rearrangement links TRBV24-1 to TRBJ2-1, with 13 bases that match TRBD2. The CDR3 runs to 15 residues. Germline lookup yields CDR1 KGHDR and CDR2 SFDVKD. V lost 4 bases and J lost 7; bases outside the gene matches: 3. CDR3 sequence reads: CATSELAGGPNEQFF. CDR3 nucleotide sequence: TGTGCCACCAGTGAACTAGCGGGGGGGCCTAATGAGCAGTTCTTC.

Written as DNA, the CDR3 is TGTGCCAGCAGCTGGGGACCGACCCTCAGGGATACGCAGTATTTT. Translated, it gives CASSWGPTLRDTQYF. The chain joins TRBV5-6 to TRBJ2-3, with D perhaps given as TRBD1 or TRBD2 (5 bases each). The V gene lost 3 bases and the J gene lost 6 bases, with 17 bases spanning the gap. This CDR3 contains 15 residues. Germline assignment: CDR1 SGHDT and CDR2 YYEEEE.

The chain carries TRBV29-1 and TRBJ1-1, with unresolved D. Germline CDR1 and CDR2: SQVTM and ANQGSEA. The CDR3 is made up of 13 amino acids. V was trimmed by 7 bases and J by 1 base, leaving 13 bases between them. The CDR3 loop is CSGRVGSNTEAFF. The CDR3 nucleotides are TGCAGCGGAAGGGTCGGTTCGAACACTGAAGCTTTCTTT.

V gene TRBV20-1 combines with J gene TRBJ2-5; 7 nucleotides line up with TRBD2. The CDR3 loop spans 12 amino acids. Germline V gene data show CDR1 as DFQATT and CDR2 as SNEGSKA (reference sequence). V shed 5 bases and J 7 bases; nucleotides not matched to a gene: 7. The DNA for the CDR3 is TGCAGTGCTGGCGGGAGTTGGAGGACCCAGTACTTC. This codes for CSAGGSWRTQYF.